This note documents a single T cell receptor (beta chain) sequence. Its antigen is unidentified. The CDR3 consists of 14 residues. From germline, CDR1 is MNHEY and CDR2 SMNVEV (reference sequence). V was shortened by 2 bases and J by 6 bases, with 10 bases between the two germline ends. For TCR beta, libraries came from iRepertoire HTBI primers and Arm-PCR of CDR3 regions. As handled by the study authors: The identification of 62 TRBV and 14 to 15 TRBJ segments was made across samples. One entry per CDR3 protein results from TCRdb running MiXCR on the multiplex PCR reads. TCRdb, not the authors, supplied the V and J calls. The repertoire holds roughly 500,000 distinct CDR3 sequences, approximately 15% seen once, with roughly a tenth in the top ten. The entry originates in a study of regulatory T cells in long-lasting Graves disease. Whole-study findings and limits: A reduction in accuracy may have resulted from the small sample size. Analyses excluded thyroid tissue, covering peripheral blood alone.

The time point: newly diagnosed GD, antithyroid drugs for less than 3 months. From RNA extracted from PBMCs, the TCR library was made. The sample was also linked to a second study, of T cells in Graves' hyperthyroidism and ophthalmopathy. That report notes: First-round RT-PCR with HTBI primers amplified the TCR CDR3 region.

The receptor's source is a man aged 25 to 40 with Graves disease. V gene TRBV27 combines with J gene TRBJ2-2, with D unclear. Sequenced material: peripheral blood mononuclear cells (PBMCs), taken at new diagnosis, from a patient treated with antithyroid drugs. The CDR3 DNA is TGTGCCAGCAGTTTAGGGCTTATCGCCGGGGAGCTGTTTTTT. Its translation is CASSLGLIAGELFF.